Given below is one T cell receptor beta chain in context. These data come from a study of T cell changes during pregnancy in multiple sclerosis. Data came from immunoSEQ multiplex PCR; TCRdb stores just in-frame clones and leaves some out. The table shows approximately 50,000 clones, with roughly nine tenths occurring only once. CDR1 SGHRS and CDR2 YFSETQ come from the germline V gene. Trimming at V came to 3 bases and at J to 3 bases, leaving 6 bases not matched to a gene. There are 14 residues in the CDR3. The gene calls are TRBV5-1 and TRBJ2-7, with 7 bases fitting TRBD2. The receptor comes from a female donor with multiple sclerosis, enrolled in a pregnancy study. Material: CD4+ T cells from peripheral blood mononuclear cells, obtained after pregnancy. Here the CDR3 reads CASSSDGRNYEQYF. The DNA for the CDR3 is TGCGCCAGCAGCTCGGACGGGAGGAACTACGAGCAGTACTTC. Based on the CDR3 plus reference TRBV5-1 and TRBJ2-7, the full variable domain is KAGVTQTPRYLIKTRGQQVTLSCSPISGHRSVSWYQQTPGQGLQFLFEYFSETQRNKGNFPGRFSGRQFSNSRSEMNVSTLELGDSALYLCASSSDGRNYEQYFGPGTRLTVT.